Listed below are T cell receptor beta chains from one sample, sequenced in a study of tumor-infiltrating lymphocytes in primary liver carcinoma. TCRdb redid the calling of the multiplex PCR reads with MiXCR, one entry per CDR3 protein. The sample shows 300,000 to 350,000 distinct CDR3 sequences, 50% to 60% of them seen only once. The specimen sequenced was peripheral blood. These TCRs come from a woman in her 30s with primary liver carcinoma and hepatitis B virus infection. Both conserved end residues are part of each CDR3.

V: TRBV29-1; J: TRBJ1-1; CDR3: CSVLGANLGAGTEALF
V: TRBV4-1; J: TRBJ1-1; CDR3: CASSQERGWAEAFF
V: TRBV11-1; J: TRBJ2-3; CDR3: CASSFHASMGAADMQYF
V: TRBV12-3/TRBV12-4; J: TRBJ2-7; CDR3: CASMIRITVYPYEQYF
V: TRBV4-1; J: TRBJ1-3; CDR3: CASSQDPWTLGSGNTIYF
V: TRBV4-2; J: TRBJ1-5; CDR3: CASSQEPRGGQPQHF
V: TRBV11-2; J: TRBJ2-2; CDR3: CASSWNTGELFF
V: TRBV6-2/TRBV6-3; J: TRBJ2-1; CDR3: CATSYNHEQFF
V: TRBV5-6; J: TRBJ1-1; CDR3: CASSLSHRNEAFF
V: TRBV6-2/TRBV6-3; J: TRBJ2-6; CDR3: CASSGQGSSGANVLTF
V: TRBV28; J: TRBJ1-5; CDR3: CASKTANQPQHF
V: TRBV6-2/TRBV6-3; J: TRBJ1-2; CDR3: CASSPPRGATSYGYTF
V: TRBV13; J: TRBJ2-7; CDR3: CASSYAGGLSYEQYF
V: TRBV12-3/TRBV12-4; J: TRBJ1-4; CDR3: CASSLVSGTNEKLFF
V: TRBV28; J: TRBJ2-5; CDR3: CVSYDQGAGETQYF
V: TRBV28; J: TRBJ2-6; CDR3: CASRKTGGSSGANVLTF
V: TRBV12-3/TRBV12-4; J: TRBJ2-1; CDR3: CASSFPSGGLFVEQFF
V: TRBV20-1; J: TRBJ1-2; CDR3: CSTGVGAYGYTF